Following are 7 T cell receptor beta chains from one sample sequenced in a study of shared clonotypes between healthy human individuals. Here immunoSEQ multiplex PCR was the method, and the copy in TCRdb shows in-frame clones only, minus some. The repertoire holds about 1.5 million clones, with about 98% as singletons. Sequenced sample: naive CD4+ T cells sorted from blood. Subset given: CD45RA+ positively selected. The receptors were sampled from a man aged 25 to 40 in good health.

The V gene is TRBV7-2, the J gene TRBJ2-7, with D maybe TRBD2 (6 bases). Per the germline V gene, CDR1 is SGHTA and CDR2 is FQGNSA. Trimming pared 3 bases from V and 2 bases from J, leaving 11 bases between. This CDR3 is built from 14 residues. The CDR3 region has the DNA TGTGCCAGCAGCTTCGGGACTGCCACCTACGAGCAGTACTTC. This sequence encodes CASSFGTATYEQYF.

The chain is built from TRBV9 and TRBJ2-3, with 12 nucleotides matching TRBD2. The germline V gene has CDR1 SGDLS and CDR2 YYNGEE. The CDR3 extends over 16 amino acids. Trimming cost V 0 bases and J 6 bases; bases outside gene matches: 5. CDR3 amino acids: CASSVASGRAWDTQYF. In DNA form, the CDR3 reads TGTGCCAGCAGCGTAGCTAGCGGGAGGGCCTGGGATACGCAGTATTTT. Combining the CDR3 with reference TRBV9 and TRBJ2-3 gives the whole variable domain DSGVTQTPKHLITATGQRVTLRCSPRSGDLSVYWYQQSLDQGLQFLIQYYNGEERAKGNILERFSAQQFPDLHSELNLSSLELGDSALYFCASSVASGRAWDTQYFGPGTRLTVL.

V and J are TRBV6-1 and TRBJ2-7, with unresolved D. Deletions cut 3 bases from V and 5 bases from J, with 11 bases between. The CDR3 extends over 13 amino acids. Looked up from germline, CDR1 is MNHNS and CDR2 is SASEGT. The CDR3 reads CASSDSLADEQYF. The CDR3 DNA sequence: TGTGCCAGCAGTGATTCGCTGGCGGACGAGCAGTACTTC.

Regarding this clone: In the same sample, other DNA sequences code for this CDR3. The V and J genes are TRBV27 and TRBJ1-5; possibly TRBD1 for D (5 bases). This CDR3 is 14 amino acids long. CDR1 and CDR2 from the germline V gene are MNHEY and SMNVEV (reference sequence). Trimming cost V 3 bases and J 0 bases, with 6 bases left between them. CDR3 amino acids: CASSFRASNQPQHF. In nucleotides, the CDR3 is TGTGCCAGCAGTTTCAGGGCTAGCAATCAGCCCCAGCATTTT.

The chain joins TRBV28 to TRBJ2-1; D unresolved. CDR1 and CDR2 from the germline V gene are MDHEN and SYDVKM. There are 11 residues in the CDR3. V was cut by 5 bases and J by 4 bases, with 3 bases left in between. CDR3 nucleotide sequence: TGTGCCAGCAGTAAATACAATGAGCAGTTCTTC. Encoded protein: CASSKYNEQFF.

Here the CDR3 DNA reads TGTGCCAGCAGCCGGCGGACAGCAGCTAACTATGGCTACACCTTC. Amino acid sequence: CASSRRTAANYGYTF. The chain couples TRBV28 to TRBJ1-2; D may be TRBD1 (6 bases). There are 15 residues in the CDR3. Trimming left V 6 bases short and J 0 bases short, with 14 bases between. Germline V CDR1 and CDR2: MDHEN, SYDVKM.

In DNA, the CDR3 is TGTGCCAGTAGTATCGTGGGACAGGGGGGGGCTAGAGAGACCCAGTACTTC. Translation gives CASSIVGQGGARETQYF. The chain combines TRBV19 with TRBJ2-5, with 11 bases matching TRBD1. V dropped 3 bases and J dropped 4; count of bases not matched to a gene: 10. CDR1 is LNHDA, CDR2 SQIVND, per germline (reference sequence). CDR3 length: 17 amino acids.